This T cell receptor (beta chain) was documented in a study of blood T cells in healthy people across ages. The authors extracted at least 6 micrograms of total RNA per sample. On this clonotype: What it binds is unknown.

For the second PCR, which ran for roughly 6 to 11 cycles, a sample-barcoded 5' primer and a J-beta primer mix were used. Each CDR3 protein is one row after TCRdb ran MiXCR on the 5' RACE reads. The sample has over a million distinct CDR3 sequences; 59% are singletons. The V gene's germline CDR1 is MGHRA and CDR2 YSYEKL. Deletions cut 0 bases from V and 3 bases from J, with 6 bases between. This CDR3 comprises 13 residues. Overall study findings and caveats: Unsorted PBMC material precluded a definitive naive versus antigen-experienced comparison.

The source of this sequence is a man between 18 and 29 years old in good health. The chain joins TRBV4-1 to TRBJ2-7; unclear D gene. Sequenced sample: blood. DNA for the CDR3: TGCGCCAGCAGCCAAGAGAACGACTACGAGCAGTACTTC. Protein sequence: CASSQENDYEQYF.